The clone carrying this T cell receptor beta chain was seen only once. As yet, its antigen is unknown. CDR1 and CDR2 from the germline V gene are MNHEY and SVGAGI. This CDR3 has 13 residues. The ends were cut back, 2 bases at V and 5 bases at J, with 9 bases in the middle. These data belong to a study of response to subunit inactivated influenza vaccine. From the RT-PCR reads, TCRdb called clonotypes with MiXCR, one entry per CDR3 protein. The data show 650,000 to 850,000 distinct CDR3 sequences, with 11% to 15% seen just once and roughly 6.4% held by the top ten. General observations from the study: The authors suggested that every seasonal influenza vaccination recruits few new T cells.

The input for sequencing was PBMCs from blood, taken 14 to 15 days before vaccination. This sequence was found in a man aged 45-65 years who received an inactivated influenza vaccine. J is TRBJ1-1 and V is TRBV6-5, with a possible D match to TRBD1 (6 bases). The CDR3: CASSYQGWTEAFF. CDR3 nucleotides: TGTGCCAGCAGTTACCAGGGGTGGACTGAAGCTTTCTTT.